These 8 T cell receptor beta chains were sequenced from one sample in a study of blood T cells in healthy people across ages. Primers used in a second PCR of roughly 6 to 12 cycles were a sample-barcoded 5' primer and a J-beta primer mix. TCRdb reprocessed the 5' RACE reads with MiXCR, giving one entry per CDR3 protein. The data contain approximately 600,000 distinct CDR3 sequences, 45% to 65% of them singletons. The source material was blood. All receptors come from a man between 60 and 75 years old in good health.

This chain connects TRBV18 to TRBJ1-2; unclear D gene. The CDR3 is 16 amino acids. Per the germline V gene, CDR1 is KGHSH and CDR2 is LQKENI. Trimming removed 0 bases at V and 3 bases at J, with 14 bases between. As DNA, the CDR3 is TGTGCCAGCTCACCACCCGCGGGCAGCGCATACTATGGCTACACCTTC. Translating gives CASSPPAGSAYYGYTF.

The chain couples TRBV2 to TRBJ1-2, with 7 nucleotides matching TRBD1. Trimming removed 6 bases from V and 4 bases from J; junction bases left unmatched: 5. CDR1 and CDR2 (germline): SNHLY, FYNNEI. CDR3 length: 13 residues. The CDR3, as DNA: TGTGCCAGCAGGTTGACAGGGAGCTATGGCTACACCTTC. Translating gives CASRLTGSYGYTF.

This clonotype showed up just once. The junction and the germline gene differ at one end; a read error may be behind it. This chain's CDR3 is CASSLGTGGINERFF. The CDR3 DNA follows: TGTGCCAGCAGCCTCGGGACAGGGGGGATCAATGAGCGGTTCTTC. The chain couples TRBV3-1 to TRBJ2-1; 11 bases agree with TRBD1. Per germline, CDR1 LGHDT and CDR2 YNNKEL (reference sequence). This CDR3 has 15 amino acids.

This clonotype was counted at least ten times. The rearrangement uses TRBV20-1 and TRBJ1-2, with TRBD1 as a possible D gene (5 bases). The CDR3 sequence is 11 residues long. Germline CDR1 DFQATT, CDR2 SNEGSKA (reference sequence). Trimming left V 5 bases short and J 7 bases short, with 11 bases between. CDR3 DNA sequence: TGCAGTGCTGCGGGGGGACTTGGCTACACCTTC. This translates into CSAAGGLGYTF.

The rearrangement links TRBV6-2 or TRBV6-3 to TRBJ2-1; weak D call: TRBD2 (6 bases). CDR1 MNHEY and CDR2 SVGEGT come from the germline V gene. The V gene lost 6 bases and the J gene lost 3 bases, with 24 bases spanning the gap. This CDR3 is 18 amino acids long. The CDR3 DNA is TGTGCCAGCAGCCCGCGGAGGGCTGCTACCTTATACTACAATGAGCAGTTCTTC. This sequence encodes CASSPRRAATLYYNEQFF.

This clonotype was counted a few times. The chain links TRBV20-1 to TRBJ2-7; 7 bases map to TRBD2. The V and J ends lost 1 base and 2 bases, in that order; junction bases with no gene match: 5. Germline lookup yields CDR1 DFQATT and CDR2 SNEGSKA (reference sequence). The CDR3 covers 14 residues. CDR3 in amino acids: CSARGLAETYEQYF. The CDR3 DNA sequence: TGCAGTGCTAGAGGCCTAGCGGAGACCTACGAGCAGTACTTC.

This clonotype came up a few times. This chain links TRBV5-1 with TRBJ2-5; the D is unclear. This CDR3 is built from 14 residues. From germline, CDR1 is SGHRS and CDR2 YFSETQ. The ends were cut back, 7 bases at V and 0 bases at J, with 13 bases in the middle. In DNA form, the CDR3 reads TGCGCCAGCCGACGTTGGGCAGACCAAGAGACCCAGTACTTC. Its translation is CASRRWADQETQYF.

V and J are TRBV5-1 and TRBJ1-2; 7 bases agree with TRBD1. The CDR3 is made up of 14 amino acids. Trimming took 2 bases from V and 7 from J; bases not matched to a gene: 8. Germline V CDR1 and CDR2: SGHRS, YFSETQ. CDR3 in amino acids: CASSLGDSSIGYTF. The CDR3 DNA is TGCGCCAGCAGCTTAGGGGACAGCTCTATTGGCTACACCTTC.